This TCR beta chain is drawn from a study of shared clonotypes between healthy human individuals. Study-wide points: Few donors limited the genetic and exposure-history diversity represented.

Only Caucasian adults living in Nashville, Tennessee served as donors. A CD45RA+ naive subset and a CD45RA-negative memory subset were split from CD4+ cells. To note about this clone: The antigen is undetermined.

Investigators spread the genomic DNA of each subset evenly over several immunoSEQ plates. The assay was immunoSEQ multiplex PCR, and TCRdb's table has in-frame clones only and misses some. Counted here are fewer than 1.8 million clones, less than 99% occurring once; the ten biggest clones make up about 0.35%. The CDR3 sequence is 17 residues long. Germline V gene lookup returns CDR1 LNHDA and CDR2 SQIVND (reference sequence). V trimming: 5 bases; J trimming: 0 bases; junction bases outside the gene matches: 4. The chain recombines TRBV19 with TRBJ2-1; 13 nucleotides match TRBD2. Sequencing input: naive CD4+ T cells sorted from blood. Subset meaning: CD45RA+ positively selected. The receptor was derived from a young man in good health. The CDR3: CASSPWTSGSSYNEQFF. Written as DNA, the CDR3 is TGTGCCAGTAGTCCCTGGACTAGCGGGAGCTCCTACAATGAGCAGTTCTTC.